Listed below are T cell receptor beta chains from one sample, sequenced in a study of control samples from healthy donors and cancer patients. Only in-frame clones appear in the TCRdb table, and some are missing; sequencing was by immunoSEQ multiplex PCR. There are 80,000 to 100,000 clones in the sample; roughly 92% occur only once, and 3% lies in the top ten. Sequencing input: blood. The receptors come from a human donor in good health. The donor label of this sample is uncertain. Both conserved end residues are part of each CDR3. Fields, in order: clone size, D gene, J gene, V gene, CDR3 length, CDR3 protein, CDR3 DNA. The D gene is left open where the match is weak. Some rows have no size entry. The others give once, few or many, or a class for an expanded clone.

. | . | TRBJ1-2 | TRBV4-2 | 15 | CASSQAPTGSYGYTF | TGTGCCAGCAGCCAAGCACCAACAGGGAGCTATGGCTACACCTTC
. | . | TRBJ1-2 | TRBV10-3 | 15 | CAIKSLVLSNYGYTF | TGTGCCATCAAATCGTTGGTCCTGTCTAACTATGGCTACACCTTC
. | . | TRBJ2-2 | TRBV11-2 | 12 | CASTSGYGELFF | TGTGCCAGCACCTCAGGTTACGGGGAGCTGTTTTTT
. | . | TRBJ2-1 | TRBV18 | 14 | CASSPPGAYNEQFF | TGTGCCAGCTCACCACCCGGGGCTTACAATGAGCAGTTCTTC
. | TRBD1 | TRBJ1-5 | TRBV19 | 15 | CASSISGGAGQPQHF | TGTGCCAGTAGTATATCAGGGGGCGCGGGGCAGCCCCAGCATTTT
. | . | TRBJ2-1 | TRBV19 | 16 | CASSIRGGQFYNEQFF | TGTGCCAGTAGTATAAGAGGTGGACAGTTTTACAATGAGCAGTTCTTC
. | . | TRBJ2-5 | TRBV7-2 | 14 | CASSSSGARETQYF | TGTGCCAGCAGCTCCTCAGGGGCCCGGGAGACCCAGTACTTC
. | TRBD1 | TRBJ1-1 | TRBV10-2 | 13 | CAGQGAGNTEAFF | TGCGCCGGGCAGGGGGCAGGGAACACTGAAGCTTTCTTT
. | . | TRBJ1-2 | TRBV4-1 | 15 | CASSQAGPGNYGYTF | TGCGCCAGCAGCCAAGCCGGACCGGGGAACTATGGCTACACCTTC
. | TRBD1 | TRBJ1-1 | TRBV6-5 | 15 | CASSLRGRGKTEAFF | TGTGCCAGCAGTTTACGCGGCAGGGGGAAGACTGAAGCTTTCTTT
. | TRBD1 | TRBJ2-7 | TRBV12-3/TRBV12-4 | 11 | CASSSGQVNFF | TGTGCCAGCAGTTCCGGACAGGTAAATTTCTTC
once | . | TRBJ1-5 | TRBV19 | 14 | CASSPTGLRQPQHF | TGTGCCAGTAGTCCCACAGGGTTGAGGCAGCCCCAGCATTTT
. | . | TRBJ1-4 | TRBV7-9 | 16 | CASSLPRGAPGEKLFF | TGTGCCAGCAGCTTACCCCGGGGGGCGCCCGGTGAAAAACTGTTTTTT
once | . | TRBJ2-3 | TRBV10-2 | 16 | CASSAHSALLQDTQYF | TGCGCCAGCTCAGCACATAGCGCCCTCCTACAGGATACGCAGTATTTT
. | TRBD2 | TRBJ2-7 | TRBV29-1 | 13 | CSALAGDSYEQYF | TGCAGCGCCCTAGCGGGGGACTCCTACGAGCAGTACTTC
. | . | TRBJ1-1 | TRBV5-4 | 15 | CASSAGGKSNTEAFF | TGTGCCAGCAGCGCGGGGGGTAAATCGAACACTGAAGCTTTCTTT
. | . | TRBJ1-2 | TRBV24-1 | 14 | CATSDLDGNYGYTF | TGTGCCACCAGTGACTTGGACGGTAACTATGGCTACACCTTC
. | . | TRBJ1-6 | TRBV14 | 14 | CASSHGTYNSPLHF | TGTGCCAGCAGCCACGGTACTTATAATTCACCCCTCCACTTT
. | TRBD2 | TRBJ2-7 | TRBV5-8 | 17 | CASSPWGLAGGTNEQYF | TGTGCCAGCAGCCCTTGGGGGTTGGCGGGGGGTACTAACGAGCAGTACTTC
. | TRBD2 | TRBJ2-3 | TRBV9 | 15 | CASSQRGISTDTQYF | TGTGCCAGCAGTCAGCGGGGGATTTCCACAGATACGCAGTATTTT
. | TRBD1 | TRBJ2-7 | TRBV5-1 | 13 | CASSYGTAYEQYF | TGCGCCAGCAGCTACGGGACAGCGTACGAGCAGTACTTC
once | . | TRBJ1-2 | TRBV6-5 | 12 | CATRADNYGYTF | TGTGCCACGCGGGCGGACAACTATGGCTACACCTTC
. | . | TRBJ1-2 | TRBV11-2 | 13 | CASTPALNYGYTF | TGTGCCAGCACCCCGGCGCTTAACTATGGCTACACCTTC
. | . | TRBJ1-6 | TRBV30 | 15 | CAWTPGGAGNSPLHF | TGTGCCTGGACCCCCGGGGGGGCGGGAAATTCACCCCTCCACTTT
. | . | TRBJ2-5 | TRBV24-1 | 11 | CATSDLTSWYF | TGTGCCACCAGTGATTTGACTAGCTGGTACTTC
. | TRBD1 | TRBJ2-5 | TRBV6-6 | 16 | CASSYPRDRVRETQYF | TGTGCCAGCAGTTACCCCAGGGACAGGGTGAGGGAGACCCAGTACTTC
few | . | TRBJ1-6 | TRBV4-1 | 13 | CASSQDGNSPLHF | TGCGCCAGCAGCCAAGATGGCAATTCACCCCTCCACTTT
. | . | TRBJ1-1 | TRBV21-1 | 22 | CASSPSQGSGPGHHNGDTEAFF | TGTGCCAGCAGCCCCTCACAAGGGTCGGGCCCGGGACACCATAATGGGGACACTGAAGCTTTCTTT
. | . | TRBJ2-6 | TRBV7-2 | 18 | CASSLGGPGLSGANVLTF | TGTGCCAGCAGCTTAGGGGGACCAGGCCTCTCTGGGGCCAACGTCCTGACTTTC
. | . | TRBJ1-2 | TRBV5-1 | 14 | CASSLAWGDFGYTF | TGCGCCAGCAGCTTGGCCTGGGGGGATTTTGGCTACACCTTC
. | TRBD1 | TRBJ1-4 | TRBV9 | 15 | CASSAQGVHNEKLFF | TGTGCCAGCAGCGCCCAGGGGGTTCATAATGAAAAACTGTTTTTT
. | TRBD1 | TRBJ1-1 | TRBV25-1 | 13 | CATSTGGHTEAFF | TGTGCCACCTCGACAGGGGGGCACACTGAAGCTTTCTTT
. | . | TRBJ1-1 | TRBV19 | 15 | CASSIVPGRGTEAFF | TGTGCCAGTAGTATAGTACCGGGCCGAGGAACTGAAGCTTTCTTT
. | TRBD1 | TRBJ1-1 | TRBV25-1 | 14 | CASSLQGASTEAFF | TGTGCCAGCAGTTTACAGGGGGCGAGCACTGAAGCTTTCTTT
. | . | TRBJ1-2 | TRBV6-1 | 15 | CASSDTFEGAYGYTF | TGTGCCAGCAGTGATACCTTTGAAGGAGCCTATGGCTACACCTTC
. | . | TRBJ1-5 | TRBV7-9 | 17 | CASSFNLRQNSNQPQHF | TGTGCCAGCAGCTTCAACCTACGACAGAATAGCAATCAGCCCCAGCATTTT
. | . | TRBJ1-5 | TRBV3-1/TRBV3-2 | 15 | CASSQVGGANQPQHF | TGTGCCAGCAGCCAAGTTGGGGGTGCAAATCAGCCCCAGCATTTT
. | . | TRBJ2-5 | TRBV3-1/TRBV3-2 | 15 | CASSHSRLIQETQYF | TGTGCCAGCAGCCATAGTAGACTGATACAAGAGACCCAGTACTTC
. | . | TRBJ2-7 | TRBV5-6 | 13 | CASSSGRAFEQYF | TGTGCCAGCAGCTCGGGCAGGGCATTTGAGCAGTACTTC
. | TRBD2 | TRBJ2-1 | TRBV14 | 18 | CASSHRGLGLAGMNEQFF | TGTGCCAGCAGCCACCGGGGTCTTGGACTAGCGGGGATGAATGAGCAGTTCTTC
. | TRBD2 | TRBJ2-3 | TRBV19 | 15 | CASSLLAANTDTQYF | TGTGCCAGTAGCCTCCTAGCGGCTAACACAGATACGCAGTATTTT
once | . | TRBJ1-6 | TRBV14 | 15 | CASSQEGPWGSPLHF | TGTGCCAGCAGCCAAGAGGGACCATGGGGGTCACCCCTCCACTTT